This TCR beta chain emerged from a study of radiation and T cells in renal cell carcinoma. The time point denotes: baseline pretreatment blood. The treatment here: 15 Gy SBRT to primary tumor, nephrectomy 4 weeks later. With regard to this clone: Its specificity is not known.

Method: immunoSEQ multiplex PCR; TCRdb's copy keeps in-frame clones and lacks some. This table has some 150,000 clones, roughly 80% appearing once. Study conclusions and caveats: In blood, top tumor clones expanded by 2 weeks, shrinking by 4.

The CDR3 contains 14 residues. V lost 1 base to trimming and J lost 5 bases, with 12 bases between them. Looked up from germline, CDR1 is SGHNT and CDR2 is YYREEE (reference sequence). The TCR originated in a woman aged 45-65 years with renal cell carcinoma. The sequencing here drew on blood, taken from a patient whose treatment included radiotherapy and nephrectomy. The chain combines TRBV5-4 with TRBJ1-1; TRBD1 is a possible D gene (6 bases). As DNA, the CDR3 is TGTGCCAGCAGCTTGCGGGGGCTGGGAACTGAAGCTTTCTTT. Translating gives CASSLRGLGTEAFF. The full variable domain, in which reference TRBV5-4 and TRBJ1-1 provide the parts outside the CDR3, is ETGVTQSPTHLIKTRGQQVTLRCSSQSGHNTVSWYQQALGQGPQFIFQYYREEENGRGNFPPRFSGLQFPNYSSELNVNALELDDSALYLCASSLRGLGTEAFFGQGTRLTVV.